The clone carrying this T cell receptor (beta chain) was seen just once. This record comes from a study of blood T cell repertoires in COVID-19. This table comes from immunoSEQ multiplex PCR, and its TCRdb copy is limited to in-frame clones, with some not included. Of more than 300,000 clones detected, more than 75% appear once; the ten largest clones hold 1.2%. Germline CDR1 and CDR2: GTSNPN and SVGIG (reference sequence). The CDR3 has 14 amino acids. V dropped 3 bases and J dropped 5 bases, with 14 bases sitting between them. Sequenced: PBMCs or T cells enriched from blood (not recorded which). The chain carries TRBV30 and TRBJ1-5; D is unresolved. The receptor comes from a young woman who had recovered from COVID-19. The CDR3 spells CAWRSGIGDQPQHF. The CDR3, as DNA: TGTGCCTGGAGGTCGGGGATCGGCGATCAGCCCCAGCATTTT.